These T cell receptor beta chains were read from a single sample in a study of blood T cell repertoires in COVID-19. TCRdb keeps only in-frame clones here, not all; method: immunoSEQ multiplex PCR. The repertoire includes around 120,000 clones, around 79% of them detected once, and 20% sits in the top ten. Sequences were obtained from peripheral blood. These receptors all stem from a man in his sixties or seventies with active or convalescent COVID-19. The CDR3 runs from the conserved cysteine through the conserved F or W. Each record gives: clone size, J gene, D gene, V gene, CDR3 DNA, CDR3 protein. A D gene is named only where the DNA matches it firmly. Some rows have no size entry. The others give once, few or many, or a class for an expanded clone.

NA | TRBJ2-1 | TRBD2 | TRBV3-1/TRBV3-2 | TGTGCCAGCAGCCAAGACGGCGGGAGGGGTTCTAATGAGCAGTTCTTC | CASSQDGGRGSNEQFF
NA | TRBJ2-7 | TRBD2 | TRBV30 | TGTGCCTGCCAACTTAGCGGGAGGCCCGCTAGGGAGCAGTACTTC | CACQLSGRPAREQYF
few | TRBJ1-5 | TRBD1 | TRBV7-9 | TGTGCCAGCAGCTTACAGGGGGATCAGCCCCAGCATTTT | CASSLQGDQPQHF
NA | TRBJ2-7 | NA | TRBV19 | TGTGCCAGTAGTCGTGGTAAGGCAGGGGCGACCTACGAGCAGTACTTC | CASSRGKAGATYEQYF
NA | TRBJ1-4 | NA | TRBV19 | TGTGCCATTAAGGGGGGGGAGGCTGAAAAACTGTTTTTT | CAIKGGEAEKLFF
NA | TRBJ1-6 | NA | TRBV11-2 | TGTGCCAGCAGTCAGGACTCCTATAATTCACCCCTCCACTTT | CASSQDSYNSPLHF
NA | TRBJ1-4 | NA | TRBV5-6 | TGTGCCAGCAGCCTGGACAGCCTTGCAACTAATGAAAAACTGTTTTTT | CASSLDSLATNEKLFF
NA | TRBJ2-5 | NA | TRBV13 | TGTGCCAGCAGCCGGGATTGGGGGGGGCCAGAGACCCAGTACTTC | CASSRDWGGPETQYF
NA | TRBJ2-1 | NA | TRBV5-1 | TGCGCCAGCAGCTTGGATGCTAACCTCAATGAGCAGTTCTTC | CASSLDANLNEQFF
NA | TRBJ1-6 | NA | TRBV6-2/TRBV6-3 | TGTGCCAGCAGTTACCCTAATGGGAGCTCCTATAATTCACCCCTCCACTTT | CASSYPNGSSYNSPLHF
NA | TRBJ1-4 | NA | TRBV13 | TGTGCCAGCAGCCCCCCCGGGGGGTTGAGAGAAAAACTGTTTTTT | CASSPPGGLREKLFF
NA | TRBJ1-3 | NA | TRBV20-1 | TGCAGTGCTAGTACGGACAGCTACTCTGGAAACACCATATATTTT | CSASTDSYSGNTIYF
NA | TRBJ2-1 | NA | TRBV5-5 | TGTGCCAGCAGCTTGGGTTTGGACTTGACCTACAATGAGCAGTTCTTC | CASSLGLDLTYNEQFF
NA | TRBJ1-4 | NA | TRBV29-1 | TGCAGCGTTGAGGATGTGGGGGCGGGAAAACTGTTTTTT | CSVEDVGAGKLFF
NA | TRBJ1-3 | NA | TRBV9 | TGTGCCAGCACCCCCGAGGTGAGGGTAAAATCTGGAAACACCATATATTTT | CASTPEVRVKSGNTIYF
NA | TRBJ2-1 | NA | TRBV5-8 | TGTGCCAGCACCAACCTGGGAGGGGGAAATGAGCAGTTCTTC | CASTNLGGGNEQFF
NA | TRBJ2-3 | NA | TRBV15 | TGTGCCACCAGCTCAAGTAGGGGGAGCACAGATACGCAGTATTTT | CATSSSRGSTDTQYF
NA | TRBJ1-5 | NA | TRBV19 | TGTGCCAGTACTTACAAGTTGGAGAATCAGCCCCAGCATTTT | CASTYKLENQPQHF
NA | TRBJ2-3 | TRBD1 | TRBV28 | TGTGCCAGCTCCACAGGGACAGGAGATACGCAGTATTTT | CASSTGTGDTQYF
NA | TRBJ2-2 | NA | TRBV14 | TGTGCCAGCAGCCCCGTAGTGGGAGACACCGGGGAGCTGTTTTTT | CASSPVVGDTGELFF
NA | TRBJ2-5 | TRBD1 | TRBV7-8 | TGTGCCAGCAGCACGACGACAGGGGGTAGTGTGGAGACCCAGTACTTC | CASSTTTGGSVETQYF
NA | TRBJ1-2 | TRBD1 | TRBV7-9 | TGTGCCAGCAGCTCCTGGGACAGACTAAACTATGGCTACACCTTC | CASSSWDRLNYGYTF
NA | TRBJ1-1 | TRBD1 | TRBV7-2 | TGTGCCAGCAGCCGGGACAGAACGAACACTGAAGCTTTCTTT | CASSRDRTNTEAFF